This record concerns one T cell receptor (beta chain) sequence. The antigen is undetermined. The record originates from a study of cytomegalovirus exposure and HLA in healthy donors. This PCR relied on a set of 60 Vbeta primers and 13 Jbeta primers. TCRdb keeps only in-frame clones here, not all; method: immunoSEQ multiplex PCR. The table records some 220,000 clones, about three quarters of them present only once. Whole-study results and caveats: Both high specificity and high sensitivity reportedly marked the classifier's diagnosis of cytomegalovirus status.

These donors counted as nominally healthy when sampled, but unrecorded immune exposures were likely. Sequenced sample: PBMCs. This sequence originates from a woman between 55 and 75 years old in good health and CMV-seropositive.

CDR3 in DNA: TGTGCCAGCAGACGTACAGGGGTAGAAGGAGATACGCAGTATTTT. It is translated as CASRRTGVEGDTQYF. The V and J genes are TRBV6-4 and TRBJ2-3, with 7 bases fitting TRBD1. Unmatched junction bases numbered 11, after V lost 6 bases and J lost 5 bases. CDR1 and CDR2 from the germline V gene are MRHNA and SNTAGT. The CDR3 is 15 residues long.